The clone carrying this T cell receptor beta chain has just a few counts. The data are from a study of T-cell memory formation after mild COVID-19. One entry per CDR3 protein results from TCRdb running MiXCR on the 5' RACE reads. In the table there are roughly 110,000 distinct CDR3 sequences, around 12% of which are singletons. V lost 7 bases, J lost 6 bases, and 15 bases lay in between. The CDR3 sequence is 13 residues long. CDR1 is SEHNR and CDR2 is FQNEAQ in the germline V gene (reference sequence). Sequenced material: PBMCs or a T cell subset sorted from them (not recorded which). The sequence was obtained from an adult woman who had mild COVID-19 (a few samples of this study predate the infection). Cell type and time point are not known. This chain joins TRBV7-9 and TRBJ1-1; D gene uncertain. CDR3 sequence (DNA): TGTGCCAGCAAAGACGGCAAGGGCGCTGAAGCTTTCTTT. Translation: CASKDGKGAEAFF. The full variable domain, its missing parts supplied by reference TRBV7-9 and TRBJ1-1, is DTGVSQNPRHKITKRGQNVTFRCDPISEHNRLYWYRQTLGQGPEFLTYFQNEAQLEKSRLLSDRFSAERPKGSFSTLEIQRTEQGDSAMYLCASKDGKGAEAFFGQGTRLTVV.